This T cell receptor beta chain originates from a study of monozygotic twins with inflammatory bowel disease. Reanalyzing the 5' RACE reads, TCRdb keeps one entry per CDR3 protein, without DNA. Listed are around 400,000 distinct CDR3 sequences; 2% to 3% falls within the top ten. Study conclusions and caveats: Evidence failed to back one strong IBD-linked signal or clonotype.

Per germline, CDR1 SGHTA and CDR2 FQGNSA. The CDR3 loop spans 14 amino acids. Regarding this clonotype: The antigen is not known.

V gene TRBV7-2 combines with J gene TRBJ2-3; TCRdb indicates TRBD1, and absent DNA this call remains unverified. The source of this sequence is a human donor with ulcerative colitis or Crohn's disease, or a healthy co-twin of an affected twin (not recorded which). Source material: blood. The CDR3 is CASSTTGGADTQYF.